The clone carrying this TCR beta chain was seen ten or more times. The antigen is unknown. These data originate in a study of T cells in Graves' hyperthyroidism and ophthalmopathy. Researchers amplified the TCR beta CDR3 regions from RNA transcripts. The HTBI primer set was used in a first-round RT-PCR of the TCR CDR3. TCRdb re-analysed the multiplex PCR reads in MiXCR, keeping a single row per CDR3 protein. The sample holds approximately 420,000 distinct CDR3 sequences, around 13% seen once. Trimming pared 1 base from V and 4 bases from J, leaving 5 bases between. This CDR3 region has 13 residues. CDR1 SEHNR and CDR2 FQNEAQ come from the germline V gene (reference sequence). Study-wide findings and caveats: Researchers found most expanded thyroid clonotypes above 0.001 in blood as well. Ophthalmopathy and stable hyperthyroidism were separated by a 13 V-J model.

This sequence originates from a woman younger than 30 with Graves' hyperthyroidism. This chain connects TRBV7-9 to TRBJ2-1; D perhaps matches TRBD2 (5 bases). The specimen was blood. Written as DNA, the CDR3 is TGTGCCAGCAGCTTAGAGCGGTACAATGAGCAGTTCTTC. Amino acid sequence: CASSLERYNEQFF.